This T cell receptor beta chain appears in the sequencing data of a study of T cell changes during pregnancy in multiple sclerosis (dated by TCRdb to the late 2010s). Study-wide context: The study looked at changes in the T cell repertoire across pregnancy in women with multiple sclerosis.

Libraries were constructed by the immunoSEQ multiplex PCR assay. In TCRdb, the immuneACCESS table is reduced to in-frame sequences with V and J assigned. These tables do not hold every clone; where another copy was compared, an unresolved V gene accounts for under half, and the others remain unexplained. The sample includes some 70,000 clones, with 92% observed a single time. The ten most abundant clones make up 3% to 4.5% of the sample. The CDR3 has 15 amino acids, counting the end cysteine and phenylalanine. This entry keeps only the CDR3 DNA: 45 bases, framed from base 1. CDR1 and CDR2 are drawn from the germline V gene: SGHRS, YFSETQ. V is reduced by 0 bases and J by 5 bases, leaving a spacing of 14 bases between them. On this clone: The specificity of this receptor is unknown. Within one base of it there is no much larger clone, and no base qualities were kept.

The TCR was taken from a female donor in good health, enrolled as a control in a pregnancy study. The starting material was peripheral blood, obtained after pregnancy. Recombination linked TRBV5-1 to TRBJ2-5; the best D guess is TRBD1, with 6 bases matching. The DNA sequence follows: TGCGCCAGCAGCTTGGAGGGGCACAGGGTCGAGACCCAGTACTTC. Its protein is CASSLEGHRVETQYF.